Below are 27 T cell receptor beta chains sequenced from a single sample in a study of shared clonotypes between healthy human individuals (TCRdb year 2020). Receptors were amplified or captured by the immunoSEQ multiplex PCR assay. TCRdb stores this immuneACCESS table with in-frame sequences only. Part of the clones is absent; in the studies checked, under half of the shortfall reflects unresolved V genes, and no reason is known for the rest. This sample comprises 400,000 to 500,000 clones, 76% of them detected only once. The ten biggest clones cover 10% to 15% of the sample. Material for sequencing was PBMCs. The receptors here all came from a woman between 40 and 50 years old in good health. Some clones in this sample may be carry-over from other donors' samples.

The V and J genes are TRBV6-5 and TRBJ2-7; 9 bases map to TRBD1. The CDR3 totals 13 residues. From germline, CDR1 is MNHEY and CDR2 SVGAGI. J was trimmed by 6 bases and V by 6 bases; bases with no gene match: 6. CDR3 in amino acids: CASSRGQGGEQYF. The DNA of the CDR3 is TGTGCCAGCAGCCGGGGACAGGGAGGCGAGCAGTACTTC.

This chain uses TRBV5-4 with TRBJ1-1; no definite D call. Germline V gene data show CDR1 as SGHNT and CDR2 as YYREEE (reference sequence). The CDR3 totals 14 residues. The V end lost 3 bases, the J end lost 1 base, and 10 bases lay between the germline ends. This CDR3 reads CASSWAVWNTEAFF. Here the CDR3 DNA reads TGTGCCAGCAGCTGGGCGGTGTGGAACACTGAAGCTTTCTTT.

The chain joins TRBV6-5 to TRBJ2-7, with 10 nucleotides matching TRBD2. With V trimmed by 5 bases and J by 0 bases, 4 bases remained unmatched. This CDR3 region has 15 residues. Germline V gene sequence: CDR1 MNHEY, CDR2 SVGAGI. The CDR3, as DNA: TGTGCCAGCAGTAAACTAGCGGGAAGCTCCTACGAGCAGTACTTC. It is translated as CASSKLAGSSYEQYF.

The rearrangement joins TRBV29-1 to TRBJ2-7; 12 bases map to TRBD2. After removal of 3 bases from V and 4 bases from J, the junction contained 1 base not matched to a gene. The CDR3 spans 13 residues. The V gene's germline CDR1 is SQVTM and CDR2 ANQGSEA. CDR3 nucleotides: TGCAGCGTTGAGACTAGCGGGAGATACGAGCAGTACTTC. Residues: CSVETSGRYEQYF.

J is TRBJ1-4 and V is TRBV30, with 7 bases aligning to TRBD1. After removal of 5 bases from V and 4 bases from J, the junction contained 4 bases not matched to a gene. The CDR3 consists of 13 residues. In germline, CDR1 is GTSNPN, CDR2 SVGIG (reference sequence). The CDR3, as DNA: TGTGCCTGGGGGGGGGACAGTAATGAAAAACTGTTTTTT. Its protein product is CAWGGDSNEKLFF.

This chain links TRBV19 with TRBJ2-1; D might be TRBD1 or TRBD2, each matching 6 bases. The V gene's germline CDR1 is LNHDA and CDR2 SQIVND (reference sequence). CDR3 length: 14 residues. The V end lost 8 bases, the J end lost 2 bases, and 13 bases lay between the germline ends. The CDR3 reads CASGGLRTYNEQFF. Here the CDR3 DNA reads TGTGCCAGTGGGGGGCTAAGGACCTACAATGAGCAGTTCTTC.

This clone was observed once. The CDR3 loop is CASSFAQVFLGGNEQFF. In DNA form, the CDR3 reads TGTGCCAGCAGCTTCGCCCAGGTGTTCTTAGGGGGCAATGAGCAGTTCTTC. This chain uses TRBV7-9 with TRBJ2-1, with D perhaps TRBD1 (6 bases). The germline gives CDR1 SEHNR, CDR2 FQNEAQ (reference sequence). The CDR3 is made up of 17 amino acids. V lost 3 bases, J lost 6 bases, and 21 bases lay in between.

V and J are TRBV10-3 and TRBJ2-1; 13 nucleotides align to TRBD2. CDR1 and CDR2 (germline): ENHRY, SYGVKD. The V and J ends lost 4 bases and 3 bases, in that order; junction bases with no gene match: 6. This CDR3 spans 17 amino acids. The CDR3 is CAISGRTSGRLYNEQFF. CDR3 nucleotide sequence: TGTGCCATCAGTGGACGGACTAGCGGGAGACTCTACAATGAGCAGTTCTTC.

J is TRBJ2-5 and V is TRBV4-2; 7 bases match TRBD1. CDR1 LGHNA and CDR2 YNFKEQ come from the germline V gene. The ends lost 5 bases at V and 9 bases at J; junction bases unmatched: 12. The CDR3 covers 14 residues. DNA of the CDR3: TGTGCCAGCAGCTTGGCATCGCCGCAGGGGGCCCAGTACTTC. It yields the protein CASSLASPQGAQYF.

The chain combines TRBV11-3 with TRBJ2-2, with D perhaps matching TRBD2 (6 bases). Germline CDR1 is SGHNT and CDR2 is YENEEA. V was shortened by 1 base and J by 0 bases, with 6 bases between the two germline ends. The CDR3 sequence is 15 residues long. The CDR3 sequence: CASSLGGANTGELFF. In DNA form, the CDR3 reads TGTGCCAGCAGCTTAGGGGGGGCGAACACCGGGGAGCTGTTTTTT.

The CDR3 loop is CASSLVGASYNEQFF. CDR3 coding DNA: TGCGCCAGCAGCTTGGTGGGGGCCTCCTACAATGAGCAGTTCTTC. The chain couples TRBV5-1 to TRBJ2-1, with a weak D call TRBD1 (6 bases). CDR1 is SGHRS and CDR2 is YFSETQ in the germline V gene. Between the trimmed V and J ends, which lost 0 bases and 0 bases, there was a span of 7 bases. This CDR3 has 15 amino acids.

This chain uses TRBV4-2 with TRBJ2-1; 12 nucleotides align to TRBD2. Germline CDR1 LGHNA, CDR2 YNFKEQ. This CDR3 has 15 amino acids. Trimming took 4 bases from V and 5 from J; bases not matched to a gene: 3. In DNA form, the CDR3 reads TGTGCCAGCAGCCGACTAGCGGGAGATGACAATGAGCAGTTCTTC. It translates to CASSRLAGDDNEQFF.

The chain employs TRBV7-2 and TRBJ2-7; weak D call: TRBD1 (5 bases). This CDR3 contains 14 residues. Germline V gene sequence: CDR1 SGHTA, CDR2 FQGNSA. V was shortened by 3 bases and J by 5 bases, with 14 bases between the two germline ends. This CDR3 is CASSLPVLRDEQYF. For the CDR3, the DNA is TGTGCCAGCAGCTTGCCTGTCCTCAGGGACGAGCAGTACTTC.

The genes are TRBV7-2 and TRBJ2-3, with D possibly being TRBD2 (6 bases). The CDR3 extends over 14 amino acids. The germline CDR1 and CDR2 sequences are SGHTA and FQGNSA. V lost 1 base and J 7 bases, leaving 12 bases between the germline ends. The CDR3 DNA is TGTGCCAGCAGCTTAGGGACTAACCGAAATACGCAGTATTTT. It codes for CASSLGTNRNTQYF.

This chain uses TRBV28 with TRBJ2-7, with D possibly TRBD1 on 6 matching bases. Trimming removed 3 bases at V and 2 bases at J, with 8 bases between. This CDR3 contains 13 residues. Germline-derived CDR1 and CDR2 are MDHEN and SYDVKM. This CDR3 reads CASSLTGPYEQYF. As DNA, the CDR3 is TGTGCCAGCAGTTTGACAGGCCCCTACGAGCAGTACTTC.

The chain couples TRBV11-2 to TRBJ1-5; TRBD1 aligns across 12 bases. V dropped 4 bases and J dropped 7; count of bases not matched to a gene: 2. Germline V gene lookup returns CDR1 SGHAT and CDR2 FQNNGV. The CDR3 sequence is 14 residues long. The CDR3 reads CASSSGTGGQPQHF. CDR3 nucleotide sequence: TGTGCCAGCAGCTCCGGGACAGGGGGCCAGCCCCAGCATTTT.

The J gene is TRBJ2-7, the V gene TRBV28, with D perhaps matching TRBD1 (5 bases). The CDR3 covers 14 residues. V gave up 4 bases and J gave up 1 base, with 11 bases separating them. Germline assignment: CDR1 MDHEN and CDR2 SYDVKM. The CDR3 is CASSSSGYSYEQYF. DNA for the CDR3: TGTGCCAGCAGTTCATCAGGGTATTCCTACGAGCAGTACTTC.

The V and J genes are TRBV5-4 and TRBJ1-1; tentatively, D is TRBD1 (5 bases). From germline, CDR1 is SGHNT and CDR2 YYREEE (reference sequence). The CDR3 has 17 amino acids. V lost 0 bases and J 3 bases, leaving 18 bases between the germline ends. The CDR3 coding sequence is TGTGCCAGCAGCTTGGGAGGGGCTCAGGGAGGGTACACTGAAGCTTTCTTT. This codes for CASSLGGAQGGYTEAFF.

To note about this clone: This likely traces to a read error, being one base from a far larger clone. The rearrangement links TRBV2 to TRBJ1-2, with 8 bases lining up with TRBD1. V was clipped by 8 bases and J by 4 bases; unmatched bases: 3. The CDR3 spans 12 residues. Germline V gene sequence: CDR1 SNHLY, CDR2 FYNNEI. The CDR3 is CASDRGGYGYTF. The CDR3 coding sequence is TGTGCCAGCGACAGGGGAGGCTATGGCTACACCTTC.

The chain employs TRBV28 and TRBJ2-5; the match to TRBD2 covers 16 bases. This CDR3 comprises 17 residues. The V and J ends lost 6 bases and 5 bases, in that order; junction bases with no gene match: 9. CDR1 is MDHEN and CDR2 is SYDVKM in the germline V gene. The CDR3 DNA is TGTGCCAGCAGAGAGGGACTAGCGGGAGGGTGGGGGGAGACCCAGTACTTC. Its translation is CASREGLAGGWGETQYF.

This chain joins TRBV5-4 and TRBJ1-1; 7 bases line up with TRBD1. In germline, CDR1 is SGHNT, CDR2 YYREEE (reference sequence). This CDR3 has 13 amino acids. As DNA, the CDR3 is TGTGCGGGGGGAGGGGGCGTAGACACTGAAGCTTTCTTT. This codes for CAGGGGVDTEAFF.

V and J are TRBV18 and TRBJ1-2; 7 bases map to TRBD1. V trimming: 5 bases; J trimming: 3 bases; junction bases outside the gene matches: 9. The CDR3 totals 15 residues. Germline-derived CDR1 and CDR2 are KGHSH and LQKENI. This CDR3 is CASSRAQGMDYGYTF. The CDR3 DNA reads as TGTGCCAGCTCAAGGGCACAGGGGATGGACTATGGCTACACCTTC. The whole variable domain, remainder taken from reference TRBV18 and TRBJ1-2, is NAGVMQNPRHLVRRRGQEARLRCSPMKGHSHVYWYRQLPEEGLKFMVYLQKENIIDESGMPKERFSAEFPKEGPSILRIQQVVRGDSAAYFCASSRAQGMDYGYTFGSGTRLTVV.

The V call is TRBV28, the J call TRBJ1-4; 10 nucleotides agree with TRBD1. The CDR3 contains 16 residues. Per the germline V gene, CDR1 is MDHEN and CDR2 is SYDVKM. V shed 6 bases, J shed 0 bases, and the junction held 4 bases outside the gene matches. CDR3 in DNA: TGTGCCAGCAGAACGGACAGGGGGTCAACTAATGAAAAACTGTTTTTT. Translated: CASRTDRGSTNEKLFF.

The chain joins TRBV7-2 to TRBJ2-2; D assignment may be TRBD1 or TRBD2 (5 bases each). CDR1 is SGHTA, CDR2 FQGNSA, per germline. The CDR3 is 14 amino acids. The V and J ends lost 7 bases and 6 bases respectively, with 15 bases between them. In DNA form, the CDR3 reads TGTGCCAGCAAAAGCGAGCGGACACCCGGGGAGCTGTTTTTT. Translating gives CASKSERTPGELFF.

V is TRBV7-6 and J is TRBJ1-1; D uncertain. Trimming removed 5 bases from V and 5 bases from J, with 9 bases in between. The CDR3 runs 12 residues. Germline-derived CDR1 and CDR2 are SGHVS and FNYEAQ. DNA of the CDR3: TGTGCCAGCAGCCCATGGACGACTGAAGCTTTCTTT. Its protein is CASSPWTTEAFF.

CDR3 in amino acids: CASSENWPGTEAFF. DNA for the CDR3: TGTGCCAGCAGTGAGAACTGGCCGGGCACTGAAGCTTTCTTT. V and J are TRBV6-1 and TRBJ1-1; D gene ambiguous. CDR1 is MNHNS and CDR2 is SASEGT in the germline V gene. Trimming took off 3 bases at V and 4 bases at J, with 12 bases between the two ends. CDR3 length: 14 amino acids.

The genes are TRBV6-1 and TRBJ2-4, with D unclear. CDR3 length equals 14 residues. V shed 7 bases and J shed 5 bases, with 15 bases lying between them. The V gene's germline CDR1 is MNHNS and CDR2 SASEGT. The DNA for the CDR3 is TGTGCCAGCACAGTATTTTCTGGCCAAAACATTCAGTACTTC. Translated: CASTVFSGQNIQYF.